This record looks at one T cell receptor beta chain sequence and its context. The J segment lost 1 base and the V segment lost 3 bases, leaving 5 bases of the junction unmatched. The CDR3 length is 18 residues. Germline-derived CDR1 and CDR2 are SGHKS and YYEKEE (reference sequence). This record comes from a study of blood T cell repertoires in COVID-19. Across the study: The United States, Italy and Spain supplied acute and convalescent COVID-19 samples. T cells, B-cell-depleted T cells, or PBMCs supplied cDNA or gDNA.

Study processing details: Cell counts per sample came from amplifying reference gene primers. This table comes from immunoSEQ multiplex PCR, and its TCRdb copy is limited to in-frame clones, with some not included. V, J and clone size are taken as reported in that table, and D and trimming were inferred from the DNA itself. The sample includes around 250,000 clones, around 83% of them seen just once. Sequenced: peripheral blood. The V call is TRBV5-5, the J call TRBJ2-3; 16 nucleotides align to TRBD2. The origin of this receptor is a man aged 80 or over with acute or convalescent COVID-19. CDR3 sequence: CASSSGTSGGVGTDTQYF. The DNA for the CDR3 is TGTGCCAGCAGCTCAGGGACTAGCGGGGGGGTTGGCACAGATACGCAGTATTTT.